These T cell receptor beta chains were read from a single sample in a study of T cell responses to AZD1222 COVID-19 vaccine. Profiled with immunoSEQ multiplex PCR; TCRdb holds only in-frame clones, not every one. There are over 150,000 clones in the sample; about nine tenths occur only once, and about 1.6% lies in the top ten. Specimen: peripheral blood, collected on day 0 of AZD1222 vaccination. Every receptor here comes from an adult in good health. CDR3s include the opening cysteine and the closing phenylalanine or tryptophan. A D gene is named only where the DNA matches it firmly. Clone size is not always given. Where it is, it says once, few, many or a class for expanded clones.

>NA|NA|TRBV4-3|TRBJ1-5
TGCGCCAGCAGCCAAGATCGAAGGGGTATTAATCAGCCCCAGCATTTT
CASSQDRRGINQPQHF
>NA|NA|TRBV24-1|TRBJ1-4
TGTGCCACCAGTGACCAGTATAATGAAAAACTGTTTTTT
CATSDQYNEKLFF
>NA|NA|TRBV2|TRBJ1-1
TGTGCCAGCAGGTCCGAATTGACAGATGAAGCTTTCTTT
CASRSELTDEAFF
>NA|NA|TRBV5-4|TRBJ1-1
TGTGCCAGCAGCTTGTCGGGGGGGCAAAACACTGAAGCTTTCTTT
CASSLSGGQNTEAFF
>NA|NA|TRBV7-8|TRBJ2-2
TGTGCCAGCAGCTCTTTAGGGCCCTCGAACACCGGGGAGCTGTTTTTT
CASSSLGPSNTGELFF
>TRBD2|NA|TRBV28|TRBJ2-3
TGTGCCAGCAGTTTGCGGGGACTAGCGGGGAAAGTCACGCAGTATTTT
CASSLRGLAGKVTQYF
>TRBD1|NA|TRBV9|TRBJ1-1
TGTGCCAGCAGCTTACAGGGGGAGAACACTGAAGCTTTCTTT
CASSLQGENTEAFF
>NA|NA|TRBV28|TRBJ1-1
TGTGCCAGCAGTTTATGGGTCGGGGTGAACACTGAAGCTTTCTTT
CASSLWVGVNTEAFF
>NA|NA|TRBV29-1|TRBJ2-7
TGCAGCGTTGGGGACGACTACGAGCAGTACTTC
CSVGDDYEQYF
>NA|NA|TRBV28|TRBJ1-1
TGTGCCAGCAGTCTCGGGACAATCAGAGCTGAAGCTTTCTTT
CASSLGTIRAEAFF
>NA|once|TRBV19|TRBJ1-4
TGTGCCAGTAGTATAGGGGCAGGGGCCGGATTTAATGAAAAACTGTTTTTT
CASSIGAGAGFNEKLFF
>NA|NA|TRBV6-1|TRBJ2-2
TGTGCCAGCAGCGAAGCGGTCGCGAACACCGGGGAGCTGTTTTTT
CASSEAVANTGELFF
>TRBD1|NA|TRBV3-1/TRBV3-2|TRBJ2-2
TGTGCCAGCAGTTTAAACAGGGGGCCGGGCGGGGAGCTGTTTTTT
CASSLNRGPGGELFF
>NA|NA|TRBV19|TRBJ1-6
TGTGCCAGTAGGGGTTACTTACTGGGTGAATATTCACCCCTCCACTTT
CASRGYLLGEYSPLHF
>NA|NA|TRBV11-1|TRBJ1-2
TGTGCCAGCAGCTGGCGACCGGATGATTCCTATGGCTACACCTTC
CASSWRPDDSYGYTF
>NA|NA|TRBV27|TRBJ1-5
TGTGCCAGCAGTTTTGGGGGCCCAAGGTTACAGCCCCAGCATTTT
CASSFGGPRLQPQHF
>NA|NA|TRBV18|TRBJ1-1
TGTGCCAGCTCATTAACCGAGGTCGGGGTCGGAACTGAAGCTTTCTTT
CASSLTEVGVGTEAFF
>NA|NA|TRBV28|TRBJ1-1
TGTGCCAGCAGTTTGGCAGGGTTGGTCACTGAAGCTTTCTTT
CASSLAGLVTEAFF
>TRBD1|NA|TRBV24-1|TRBJ2-2
TGTGCCACCAGTGAGGCCGGGACAGGGGTTCCAGGGGTCGGGGAGCTGTTTTTT
CATSEAGTGVPGVGELFF
>NA|NA|TRBV5-1|TRBJ1-4
TGCGCCACAACCACTGGGCGGGGAACTAATGAAAAACTGTTTTTT
CATTTGRGTNEKLFF
>NA|NA|TRBV6-1|TRBJ2-7
TGTGCCAGCAGTGATCTCAACCCCCCCTACGAGCAGTACTTC
CASSDLNPPYEQYF
>NA|NA|TRBV5-6|TRBJ1-2
TGTGCCAGCAGCTTGAACTACAGGGTTTTACGGGGTGGCTACACCTTC
CASSLNYRVLRGGYTF
>NA|NA|TRBV30|TRBJ2-2
TGTGCCTGGAGAAGGCCTTCCCTAAACACCGGGGAGCTGTTTTTT
CAWRRPSLNTGELFF
>TRBD1|NA|TRBV19|TRBJ1-1
TGTGCCAGTTGCGGACAGGGAAGTCTCACTGAAGCTTTCTTT
CASCGQGSLTEAFF
>NA|NA|TRBV5-6|TRBJ1-2
TGTGCCAGCAGTCTGGGGGTCGGCTTAATCTATGGCTACACCTTC
CASSLGVGLIYGYTF
>TRBD1|once|TRBV11-2|TRBJ1-6
TGTGCCAGCAGCCAGACAGGGGCATCCAGAGCCCTCCACTTT
CASSQTGASRALHF
>TRBD2|NA|TRBV18|TRBJ2-1
TGTGCCAGCTCACCATATTTGGGACTAGCGGGTCACAATGAGCAGTTCTTC
CASSPYLGLAGHNEQFF
>NA|once|TRBV12-3/TRBV12-4|TRBJ1-1
TGTGCCAGTAAGCAGGTTTCGAACACTGAAGCTTTCTTT
CASKQVSNTEAFF
>NA|few|TRBV27|TRBJ1-1
TGTGCCAGCTCCAGGGTAGGGTGGACTGAAGCTTTCTTT
CASSRVGWTEAFF
>NA|NA|TRBV19|TRBJ1-5
TGTGCCACCCAACCGACGGGCTCCCGGGGTCAGCCCCAGCATTTT
CATQPTGSRGQPQHF
>NA|NA|TRBV6-2/TRBV6-3|TRBJ1-2
TGTGCCAGCAGTTACGTCGCAGGCTATGGCTACACCTTC
CASSYVAGYGYTF
>NA|NA|TRBV7-3|TRBJ2-5
TGTGCCAGCAGCTTAGGGCTGCAAGAGACCCAGTACTTC
CASSLGLQETQYF
>NA|NA|TRBV28|TRBJ2-7
TGTGCCAGCAGCCCGATAAGGGACAACTACGAGCAGTACTTC
CASSPIRDNYEQYF
>NA|NA|TRBV28|TRBJ1-2
TGTGCCAGCAGTTTCTCTAGCTACTATGGCTACACCTTC
CASSFSSYYGYTF
>NA|NA|TRBV18|TRBJ1-1
TGTGCCAGCTCACCAGATAGGGAGGCCCTGAGAGCTTTCTTT
CASSPDREALRAFF
>TRBD2|NA|TRBV10-2|TRBJ2-7
TGCGCCAGCAGAGCCCCCGGGACTAGCGGGGGGGCGTACGAGCAGTACTTC
CASRAPGTSGGAYEQYF
>NA|NA|TRBV23-1|TRBJ1-1
TGCGCCAGCACCCAATCTGGGACGGGCAGGCTGAACACTGAAGCTTTCTTT
CASTQSGTGRLNTEAFF
>NA|NA|TRBV18|TRBJ2-3
TGTGCCAGCTCACCGGGGACTGGCACAGATACGCAGTATTTT
CASSPGTGTDTQYF
>NA|NA|TRBV3-1/TRBV3-2|TRBJ1-1
TGTGCCAGCAGCCAAGCATTCGGGGCTACGAACACTGAAGCTTTCTTT
CASSQAFGATNTEAFF
>NA|NA|TRBV11-2|TRBJ2-3
TGTGCCAGCAGCATCCCCGGGACTCGAAGCCCTACGCAGTATTTT
CASSIPGTRSPTQYF
>TRBD2|NA|TRBV2|TRBJ2-7
TGTGCCAGCAAAACTAGCGGGGGGGCCGGGCACGAGCAGTACTTC
CASKTSGGAGHEQYF
>NA|NA|TRBV19|TRBJ1-1
TGTGCCAGTAGGGCGCAGGGTAACACTGAAGCTTTCTTT
CASRAQGNTEAFF
>NA|NA|TRBV10-3|TRBJ2-1
TGTGCCATCAGTGAGGGGGTATCCTACAATGAGCAGTTCTTC
CAISEGVSYNEQFF